Sequencing of this T cell receptor beta chain was carried out in a study of blood T cell repertoires in COVID-19 (dated by TCRdb to the early 2020s). For the wider study: Samples covering the acute and convalescent phases of COVID-19 were provided by collaborators in the United States, Italy and Spain. A de-identified subject ID, COVID-19 status, age in years and sex were almost always included in the sample metadata. Samples came from the ongoing ImmuneRACE study (first 160 participants) plus 1,254 subjects from 6 global collaborators. Where available, HLA class I and class II types were obtained from metadata supplied by the sample provider rather than from assay-based typing. The repertoires were released in a freely available public database intended as a resource for research on the immune response to SARS-CoV-2. The dataset comprised deeply sampled blood TCRbeta repertoires from subjects exposed to, actively infected with, or recovered from COVID-19. The material from the prospective study consisted of cDNA or gDNA derived from T cells, B-cell-depleted T cells, or PBMCs.

In the case of this clone: It lacks a known antigen. Base qualities are not at hand, and no much larger clone is one base apart.

V loses 6 bases, J loses 6 bases, and the germline ends lie 13 bases apart. From the cysteine through the phenylalanine, the CDR3 covers 13 amino acids. The read is trimmed to its CDR3 DNA, 39 bases read in frame from base 1. Via the germline V gene, CDR1 is SNHLY and CDR2 FYNNEI. Whole blood was collected in K2EDTA tubes by collaborating institutions according to the institutions' own protocols. For TCRbeta analysis, collaborators shipped samples in one of three forms: frozen whole blood, isolated PBMCs, or DNA extracted from either of those sample types. What the research found in general, with its limitations: Clinical and demographic metadata were provided uncurated, with the amount varying by source and participant.

The immunoSEQ Assay, a bias-controlled multiplex PCR, was used to amplify TCRbeta CDR3 regions from genomic DNA. For the original study's pipeline: The number of nucleated cells in each sample was estimated by amplification of reference gene primers within the assay. To quantify the absolute abundance of each unique TCRbeta CDR3 rearrangement, sequence reads were collapsed and filtered. For each sample, productive Simpson clonality was calculated as the square root of Simpson's diversity index over productive rearrangements. Not all clones reach the TCRdb copy of this immuneACCESS table, which keeps in-frame sequences only. Checked studies attribute under half of the gap to unresolved V genes and leave the rest unexplained. D and trimming come from the DNA, and the V and J calls and clone size come from that table. This sample is represented by about 140,000 clones; around 82% of them were singletons. Roughly 7.3% of the sample lies in the top ten.

Recombination joined TRBV2 with TRBJ2-3, and the D gene may be TRBD2, 6 bases matching. Sequenced sample: peripheral blood. This TCR was sampled from a human donor in a cohort sampled during active COVID-19. The DNA reads TGTGCCAGCAGATCTACTAGCAGCGATACGCAGTATTTT. It specifies CASRSTSSDTQYF.